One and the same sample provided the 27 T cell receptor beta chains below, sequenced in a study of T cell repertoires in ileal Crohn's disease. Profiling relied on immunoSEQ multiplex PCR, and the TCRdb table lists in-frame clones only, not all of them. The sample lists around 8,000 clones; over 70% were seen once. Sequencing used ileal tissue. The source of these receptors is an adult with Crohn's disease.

This CDR3 is CATRRQNSNQPQHF. Written as DNA, the CDR3 is TGTGCCACCAGAAGACAGAATAGCAATCAGCCCCAGCATTTT. The chain employs TRBV15 and TRBJ1-5; maybe TRBD1 (5 bases). Trimming removed 6 bases at V and 0 bases at J, with 9 bases between. This CDR3 spans 14 amino acids. The germline V gene encodes CDR1 LNHNV and CDR2 YYDKDF (reference sequence).

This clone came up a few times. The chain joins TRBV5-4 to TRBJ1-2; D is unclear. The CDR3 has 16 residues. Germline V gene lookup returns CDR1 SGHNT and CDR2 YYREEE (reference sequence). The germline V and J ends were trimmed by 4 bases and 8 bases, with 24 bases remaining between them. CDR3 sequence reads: CASSPGGIGPGEGYTF. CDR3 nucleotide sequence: TGTGCCAGCAGCCCCGGAGGGATCGGGCCCGGGGAGGGCTACACCTTC.

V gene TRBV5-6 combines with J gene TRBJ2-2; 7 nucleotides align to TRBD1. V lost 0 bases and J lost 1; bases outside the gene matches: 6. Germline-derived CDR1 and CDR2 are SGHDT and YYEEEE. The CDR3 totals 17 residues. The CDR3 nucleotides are TGTGCCAGCAGCTTGGGGGGGACAGTGTTGAACACCGGGGAGCTGTTTTTT. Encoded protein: CASSLGGTVLNTGELFF.

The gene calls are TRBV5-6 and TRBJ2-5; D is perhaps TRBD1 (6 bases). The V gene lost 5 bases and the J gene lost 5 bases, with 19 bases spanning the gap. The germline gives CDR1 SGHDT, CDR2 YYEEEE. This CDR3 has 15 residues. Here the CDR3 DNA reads TGTGCCAGCAGGTTCGCCCAGGGGTCTTTCGAGACCCAGTACTTC. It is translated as CASRFAQGSFETQYF.

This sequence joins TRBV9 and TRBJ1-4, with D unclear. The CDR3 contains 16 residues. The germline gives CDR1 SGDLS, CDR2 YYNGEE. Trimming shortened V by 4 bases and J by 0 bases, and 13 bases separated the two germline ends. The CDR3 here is CASSPRGSATNEKLFF. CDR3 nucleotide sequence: TGTGCCAGCAGCCCCAGAGGTTCCGCAACTAATGAAAAACTGTTTTTT. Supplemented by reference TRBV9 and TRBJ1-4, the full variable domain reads DSGVTQTPKHLITATGQRVTLRCSPRSGDLSVYWYQQSLDQGLQFLIQYYNGEERAKGNILERFSAQQFPDLHSELNLSSLELGDSALYFCASSPRGSATNEKLFFGSGTQLSVL.

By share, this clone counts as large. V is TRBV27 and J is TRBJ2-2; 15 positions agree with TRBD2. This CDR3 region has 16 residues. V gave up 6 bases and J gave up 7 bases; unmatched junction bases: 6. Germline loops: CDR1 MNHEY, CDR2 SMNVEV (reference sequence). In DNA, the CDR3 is TGTGCCAGCAGCCCAGGGACTAGCGGGGGGTACGGGGAGCTGTTTTTT. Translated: CASSPGTSGGYGELFF.

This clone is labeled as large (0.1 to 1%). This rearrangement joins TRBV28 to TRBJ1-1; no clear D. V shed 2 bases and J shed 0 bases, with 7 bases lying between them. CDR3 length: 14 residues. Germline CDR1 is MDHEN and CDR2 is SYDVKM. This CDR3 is CASSLTGLNTEAFF. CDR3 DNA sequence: TGTGCCAGCAGTTTAACTGGGCTGAACACTGAAGCTTTCTTT.

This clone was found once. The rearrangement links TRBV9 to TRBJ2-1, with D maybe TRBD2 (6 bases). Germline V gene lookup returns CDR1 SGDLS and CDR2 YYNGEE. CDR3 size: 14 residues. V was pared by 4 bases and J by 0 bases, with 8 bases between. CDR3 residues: CASSLGGSYNEQFF. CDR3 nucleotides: TGTGCCAGCAGCCTGGGGGGCTCCTACAATGAGCAGTTCTTC.

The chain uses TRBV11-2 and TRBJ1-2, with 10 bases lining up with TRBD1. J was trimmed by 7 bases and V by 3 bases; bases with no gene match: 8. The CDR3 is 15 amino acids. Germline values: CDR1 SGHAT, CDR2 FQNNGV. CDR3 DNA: TGTGCCAGCAGCTTGTCCGGGACAGGGGCTGCTGGCTACACCTTC. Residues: CASSLSGTGAAGYTF.

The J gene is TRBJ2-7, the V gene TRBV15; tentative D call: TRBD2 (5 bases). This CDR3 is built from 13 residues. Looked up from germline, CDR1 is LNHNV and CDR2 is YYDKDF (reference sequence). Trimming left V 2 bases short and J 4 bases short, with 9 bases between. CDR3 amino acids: CATSRKGAYEQYF. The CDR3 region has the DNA TGTGCCACCAGCAGAAAGGGAGCGTACGAGCAGTACTTC.

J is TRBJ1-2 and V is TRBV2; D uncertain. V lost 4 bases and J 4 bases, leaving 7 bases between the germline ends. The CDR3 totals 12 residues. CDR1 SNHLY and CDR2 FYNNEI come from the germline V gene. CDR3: CASSAGSYGYTF. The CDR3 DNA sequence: TGTGCCAGCAGTGCCGGGTCCTATGGCTACACCTTC.

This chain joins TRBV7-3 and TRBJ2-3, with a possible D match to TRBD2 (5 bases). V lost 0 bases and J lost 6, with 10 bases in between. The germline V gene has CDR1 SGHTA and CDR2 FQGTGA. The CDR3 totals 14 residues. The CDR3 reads CASSLTPSGDTQYF. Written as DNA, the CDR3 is TGTGCCAGCAGCTTAACCCCGTCGGGGGATACGCAGTATTTT.

The CDR3, as DNA: TGTGCCAGCAGCCCACTTCAGGGTTACGAGCAGTACTTC. The encoded protein is CASSPLQGYEQYF. The genes are TRBV7-2 and TRBJ2-7, with D tentatively TRBD1 (5 bases). The germline gives CDR1 SGHTA, CDR2 FQGNSA. The CDR3 loop spans 13 amino acids. Trimming took 5 bases from V and 4 from J, leaving 12 bases between them.

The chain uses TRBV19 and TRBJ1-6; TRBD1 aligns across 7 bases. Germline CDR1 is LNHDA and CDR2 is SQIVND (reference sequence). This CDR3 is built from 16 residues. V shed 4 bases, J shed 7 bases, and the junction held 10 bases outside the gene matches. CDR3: CASSTSKGTANSPLHF. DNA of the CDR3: TGTGCCAGTAGTACTTCAAAGGGGACAGCCAATTCACCCCTCCACTTT. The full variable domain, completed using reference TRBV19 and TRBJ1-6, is DGGITQSPKYLFRKEGQNVTLSCEQNLNHDAMYWYRQDPGQGLRLIYYSQIVNDFQKGDIAEGYSVSREKKESFPLTVTSAQKNPTAFYLCASSTSKGTANSPLHFGNGTRLTVT.

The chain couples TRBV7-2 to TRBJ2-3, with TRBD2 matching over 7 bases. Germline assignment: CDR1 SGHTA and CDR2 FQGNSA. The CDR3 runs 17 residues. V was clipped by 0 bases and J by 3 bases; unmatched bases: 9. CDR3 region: CASSLAFSGIWTDTQYF. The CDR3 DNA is TGTGCCAGCAGCTTAGCATTCAGCGGGATTTGGACAGATACGCAGTATTTT. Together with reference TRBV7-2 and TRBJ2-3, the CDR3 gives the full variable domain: GAGVSQSPSNKVTEKGKDVELRCDPISGHTALYWYRQSLGQGLEFLIYFQGNSAPDKSGLPSDRFSAERTGGSVSTLTIQRTQQEDSAVYLCASSLAFSGIWTDTQYFGPGTRLTVL.

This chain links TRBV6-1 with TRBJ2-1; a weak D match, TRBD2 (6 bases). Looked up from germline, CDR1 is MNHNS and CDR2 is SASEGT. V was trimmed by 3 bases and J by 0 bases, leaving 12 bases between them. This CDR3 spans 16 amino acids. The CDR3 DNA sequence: TGTGCCAGCAGTGATCGGGGGTTGAGCTCCTACAATGAGCAGTTCTTC. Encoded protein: CASSDRGLSSYNEQFF.

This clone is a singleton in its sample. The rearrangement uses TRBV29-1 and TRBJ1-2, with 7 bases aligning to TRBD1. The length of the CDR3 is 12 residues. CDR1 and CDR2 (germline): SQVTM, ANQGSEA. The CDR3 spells CSTEQGTYGYTF. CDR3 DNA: TGCAGTACCGAACAGGGGACCTATGGCTACACCTTC. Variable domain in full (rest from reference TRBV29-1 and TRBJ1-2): SAVISQKPSRDICQRGTSLTIQCQVDSQVTMMFWYRQQPGQSLTLIATANQGSEATYESGFVIDKFPISRPNLTFSTLTVSNMSPEDSSIYLCSTEQGTYGYTFGSGTRLTVV.

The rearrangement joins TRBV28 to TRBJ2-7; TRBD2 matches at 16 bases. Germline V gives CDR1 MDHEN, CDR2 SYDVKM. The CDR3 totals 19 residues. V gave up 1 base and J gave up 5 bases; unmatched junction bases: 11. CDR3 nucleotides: TGTGCCAGCAGTTTATTTCGGGGACTAGCGGGGGGGCTTAGGAACGAGCAGTACTTC. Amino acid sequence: CASSLFRGLAGGLRNEQYF.

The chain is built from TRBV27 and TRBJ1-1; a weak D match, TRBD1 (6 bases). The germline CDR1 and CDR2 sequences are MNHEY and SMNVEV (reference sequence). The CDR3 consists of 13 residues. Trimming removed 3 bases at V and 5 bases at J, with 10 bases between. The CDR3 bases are TGTGCCAGCAGTTTTGAGGGGGGGACTGAAGCTTTCTTT. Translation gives CASSFEGGTEAFF.

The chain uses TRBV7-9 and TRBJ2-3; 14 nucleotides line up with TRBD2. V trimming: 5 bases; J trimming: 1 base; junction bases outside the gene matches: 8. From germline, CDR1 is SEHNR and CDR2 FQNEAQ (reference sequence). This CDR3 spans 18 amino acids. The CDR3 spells CASSPTTSGGDGTDTQYF. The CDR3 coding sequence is TGTGCCAGCAGCCCAACGACTAGCGGGGGGGATGGCACAGATACGCAGTATTTT.

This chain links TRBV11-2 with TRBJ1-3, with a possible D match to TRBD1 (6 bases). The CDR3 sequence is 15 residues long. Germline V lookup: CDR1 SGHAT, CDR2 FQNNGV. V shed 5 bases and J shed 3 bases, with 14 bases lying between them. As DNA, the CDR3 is TGTGCCAGCAGCCAGACAGGAGCACTTGGAAACACCATATATTTT. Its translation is CASSQTGALGNTIYF.

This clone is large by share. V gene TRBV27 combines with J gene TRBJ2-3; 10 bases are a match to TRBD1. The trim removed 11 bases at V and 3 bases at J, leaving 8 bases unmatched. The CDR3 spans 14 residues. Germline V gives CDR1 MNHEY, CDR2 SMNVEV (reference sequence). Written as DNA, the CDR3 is TGTGCCTCCCAACCGGGACAGGGGACAGATACGCAGTATTTT. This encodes CASQPGQGTDTQYF.

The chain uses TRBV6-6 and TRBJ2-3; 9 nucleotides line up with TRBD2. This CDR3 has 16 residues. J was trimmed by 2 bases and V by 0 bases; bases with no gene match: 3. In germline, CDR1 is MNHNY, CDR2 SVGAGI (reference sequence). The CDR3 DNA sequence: TGTGCCAGCAGTTACTCGCTAGCGGGGACCACAGATACGCAGTATTTT. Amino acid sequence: CASSYSLAGTTDTQYF.

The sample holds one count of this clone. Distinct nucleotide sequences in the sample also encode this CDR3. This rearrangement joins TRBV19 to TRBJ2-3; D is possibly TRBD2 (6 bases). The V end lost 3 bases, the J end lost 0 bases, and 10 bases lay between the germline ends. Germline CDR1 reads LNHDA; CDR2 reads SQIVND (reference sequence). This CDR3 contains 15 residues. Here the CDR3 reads CASSIDGGSTDTQYF. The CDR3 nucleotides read TGTGCCAGTAGTATCGACGGGGGTAGCACAGATACGCAGTATTTT.

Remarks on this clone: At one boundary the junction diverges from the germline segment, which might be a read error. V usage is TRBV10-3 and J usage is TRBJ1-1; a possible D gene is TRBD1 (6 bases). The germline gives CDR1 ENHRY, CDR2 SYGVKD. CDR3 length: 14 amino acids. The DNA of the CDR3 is TGTGCCATCAGTGAGTCGACTCGGACAGTCCCATCTTTTTGG. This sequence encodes CAISESTRTVPSFW.

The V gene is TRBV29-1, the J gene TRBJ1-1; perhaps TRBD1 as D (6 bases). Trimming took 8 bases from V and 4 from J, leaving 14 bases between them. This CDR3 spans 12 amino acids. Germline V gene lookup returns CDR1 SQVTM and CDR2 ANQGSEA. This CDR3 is CSIIRGFTEAFF. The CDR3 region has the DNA TGCAGCATCATCAGGGGCTTCACTGAAGCTTTCTTT. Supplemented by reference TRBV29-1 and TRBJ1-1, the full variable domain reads SAVISQKPSRDICQRGTSLTIQCQVDSQVTMMFWYRQQPGQSLTLIATANQGSEATYESGFVIDKFPISRPNLTFSTLTVSNMSPEDSSIYLCSIIRGFTEAFFGQGTRLTVV.

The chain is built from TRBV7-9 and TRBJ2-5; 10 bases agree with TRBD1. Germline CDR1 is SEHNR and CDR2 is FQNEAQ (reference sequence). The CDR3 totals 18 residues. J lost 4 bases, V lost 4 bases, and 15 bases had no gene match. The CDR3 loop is CASSSPSGTGVGGETQYF. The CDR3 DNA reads TGTGCCAGCAGCTCGCCGTCCGGGACAGGGGTCGGGGGAGAGACCCAGTACTTC.